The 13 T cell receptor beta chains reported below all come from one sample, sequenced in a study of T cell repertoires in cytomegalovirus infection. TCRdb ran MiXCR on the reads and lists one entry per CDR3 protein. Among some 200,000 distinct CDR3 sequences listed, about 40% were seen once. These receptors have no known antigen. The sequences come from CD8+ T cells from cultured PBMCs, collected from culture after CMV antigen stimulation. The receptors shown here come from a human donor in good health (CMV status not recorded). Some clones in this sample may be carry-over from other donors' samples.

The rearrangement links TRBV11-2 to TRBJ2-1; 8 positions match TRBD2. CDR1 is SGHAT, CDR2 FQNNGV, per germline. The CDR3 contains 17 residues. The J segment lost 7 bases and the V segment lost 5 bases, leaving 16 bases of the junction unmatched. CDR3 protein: CASSPRGVAGRTNEQFF. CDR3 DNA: TGTGCCAGCAGCCCCCGGGGGGTAGCGGGACGGACGAATGAGCAGTTCTTC.

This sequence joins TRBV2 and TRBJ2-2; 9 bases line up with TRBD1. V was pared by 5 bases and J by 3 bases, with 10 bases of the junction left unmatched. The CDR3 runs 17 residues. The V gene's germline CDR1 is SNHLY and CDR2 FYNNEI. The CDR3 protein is CASSRSGTGHYTGELFF. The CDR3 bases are TGTGCCAGCAGTAGGTCCGGGACAGGGCACTACACCGGGGAGCTGTTTTTT.

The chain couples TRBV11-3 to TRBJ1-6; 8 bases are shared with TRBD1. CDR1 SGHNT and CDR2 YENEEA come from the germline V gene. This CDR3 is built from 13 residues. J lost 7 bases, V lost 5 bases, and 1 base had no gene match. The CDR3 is CASSPGGNSPLHF. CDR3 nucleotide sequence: TGTGCCAGCAGCCCAGGGGGCAATTCACCCCTCCACTTT.

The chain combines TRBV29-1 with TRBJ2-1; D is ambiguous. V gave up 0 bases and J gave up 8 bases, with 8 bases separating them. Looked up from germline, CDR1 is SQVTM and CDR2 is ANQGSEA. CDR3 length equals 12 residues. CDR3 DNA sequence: TGCAGCGTTGAAGATCCAGCTGATGAGCAGTTCTTC. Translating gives CSVEDPADEQFF.

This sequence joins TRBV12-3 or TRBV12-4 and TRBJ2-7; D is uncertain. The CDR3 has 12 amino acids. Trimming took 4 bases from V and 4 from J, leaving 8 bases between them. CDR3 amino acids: CASSSPPYEQYF. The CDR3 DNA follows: TGTGCCAGCAGTTCCCCCCCTTACGAGCAGTACTTC.

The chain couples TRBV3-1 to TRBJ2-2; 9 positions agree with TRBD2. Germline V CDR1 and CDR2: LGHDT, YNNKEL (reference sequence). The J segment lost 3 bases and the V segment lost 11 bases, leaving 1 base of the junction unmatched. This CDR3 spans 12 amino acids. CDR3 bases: TGTGCCGCGGGGGGGGACACCGGGGAGCTGTTTTTT. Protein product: CAAGGDTGELFF.

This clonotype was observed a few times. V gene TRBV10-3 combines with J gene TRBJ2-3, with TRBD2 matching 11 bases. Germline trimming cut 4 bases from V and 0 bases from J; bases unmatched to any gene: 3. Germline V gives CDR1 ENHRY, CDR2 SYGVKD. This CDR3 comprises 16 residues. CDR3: CAISVLAGESTDTQYF. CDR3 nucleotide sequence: TGTGCCATCAGTGTACTAGCGGGGGAGAGCACAGATACGCAGTATTTT.

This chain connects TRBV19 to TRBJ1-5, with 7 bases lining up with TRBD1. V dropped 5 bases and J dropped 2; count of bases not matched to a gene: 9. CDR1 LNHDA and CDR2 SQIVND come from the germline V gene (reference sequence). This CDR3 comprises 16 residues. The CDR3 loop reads CASSLIRDSRNQPQHF. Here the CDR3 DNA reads TGTGCCAGTAGTCTTATCAGGGACAGCCGCAATCAGCCCCAGCATTTT. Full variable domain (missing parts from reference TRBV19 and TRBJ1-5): DGGITQSPKYLFRKEGQNVTLSCEQNLNHDAMYWYRQDPGQGLRLIYYSQIVNDFQKGDIAEGYSVSREKKESFPLTVTSAQKNPTAFYLCASSLIRDSRNQPQHFGDGTRLSIL.

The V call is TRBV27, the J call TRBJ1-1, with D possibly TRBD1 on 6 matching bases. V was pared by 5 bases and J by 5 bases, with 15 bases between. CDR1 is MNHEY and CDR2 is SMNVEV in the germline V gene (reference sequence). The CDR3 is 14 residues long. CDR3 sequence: CASSTYGGRTEAFF. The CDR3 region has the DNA TGTGCCAGCAGTACTTATGGGGGGCGGACTGAAGCTTTCTTT.

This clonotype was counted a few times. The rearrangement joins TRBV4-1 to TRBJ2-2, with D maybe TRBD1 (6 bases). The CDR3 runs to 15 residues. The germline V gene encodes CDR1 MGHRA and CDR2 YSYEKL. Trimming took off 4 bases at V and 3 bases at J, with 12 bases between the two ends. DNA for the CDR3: TGCGCCAGCAGCCTGACAGGCTCGGACACCGGGGAGCTGTTTTTT. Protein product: CASSLTGSDTGELFF.

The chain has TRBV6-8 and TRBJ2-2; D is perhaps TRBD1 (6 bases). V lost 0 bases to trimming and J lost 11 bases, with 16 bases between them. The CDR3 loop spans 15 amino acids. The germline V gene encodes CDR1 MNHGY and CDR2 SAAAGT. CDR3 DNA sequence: TGTGCCAGCAGTTACTCAAGTTCAGAGGGGGACGAGCTGTTTTTT. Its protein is CASSYSSSEGDELFF.

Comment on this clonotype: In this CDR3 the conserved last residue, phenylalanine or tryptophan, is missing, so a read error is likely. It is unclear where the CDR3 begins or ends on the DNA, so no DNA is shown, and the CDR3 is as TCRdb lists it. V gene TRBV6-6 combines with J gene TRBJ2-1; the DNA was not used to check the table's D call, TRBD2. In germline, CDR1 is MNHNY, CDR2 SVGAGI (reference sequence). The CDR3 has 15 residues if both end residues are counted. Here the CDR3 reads CATSSLAGGLDEQLL.

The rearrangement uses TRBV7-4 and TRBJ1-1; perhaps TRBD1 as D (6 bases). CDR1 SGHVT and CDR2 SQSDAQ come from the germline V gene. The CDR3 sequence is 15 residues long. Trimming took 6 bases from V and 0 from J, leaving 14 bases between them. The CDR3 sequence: CASRGGTFMNTEAFF. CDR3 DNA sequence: TGTGCCAGCAGGGGAGGGACATTTATGAACACTGAAGCTTTCTTT. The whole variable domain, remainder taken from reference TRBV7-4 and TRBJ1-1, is GAGVSQSPRYKVAKRGRDVALRCDSISGHVTLYWYRQTLGQGSEVLTYSQSDAQRDKSGRPSGRFSAERPERSVSTLKIQRTEQGDSAVYLCASRGGTFMNTEAFFGQGTRLTVV.